A single sample is the source of the 19 T cell receptor beta chains below, sequenced in a study of CD8+ T cells in alopecia areata. RNA extraction was followed by reverse transcription into cDNA, which acted as the sequencing template. Clones were sequenced by immunoSEQ multiplex PCR, and TCRdb holds only the in-frame ones, with some missing. The sample holds about 270,000 clones, and no clone turns up only once. CD4, CD8alpha, NKG2D, NKG2ACE and other markers guided sorting of pooled cutaneous lymph node cells. Source material: CD4+ T cells sorted from a lymph node. These receptors were obtained from a C3H/HeJ mouse with alopecia areata. For this mouse line, the MHC haplotype is H2-k.

This clone has more than one count but fewer than ten. The listed genes are named as in mouse. The CDR3 end falls 4 residues outside the read, so it is completed with the germline J gene. Other DNA sequences within the sample encode an identical CDR3. This rearrangement joins TRBV5 to TRBJ2-2, with 8 bases that match TRBD1. CDR1 is LGHNA, CDR2 YNLKQL, per germline (reference sequence). V shed 1 base, J shed 0 bases, and the junction held 1 base outside the gene matches. The CDR3 is 16 residues long. CDR3 DNA (partial): TGTGCCAGCAGCCAAGGACAGGGGCCAAACACCGGG. This translates into CASSQGQGPNTG. The full CDR3 protein is CASSQGQGPNTGQLYF.

A remark on this clone: Mouse names are used for the genes. The CDR3 end falls 4 residues outside the read, so it is completed with the germline J gene. This sequence joins TRBV5 and TRBJ2-2; 10 nucleotides agree with TRBD2. The CDR3 has 17 residues. The germline V gene has CDR1 LGHNA and CDR2 YNLKQL (reference sequence). The J segment lost 4 bases and the V segment lost 0 bases, leaving 5 bases of the junction unmatched. The sequenced part of the CDR3 DNA is TGTGCCAGCAGCCAAGACCTGGGGGGGCGTCGCACCGGG. Translation: CASSQDLGGRRTG. The full CDR3 is CASSQDLGGRRTGQLYF.

In the case of this clone: Gene names and germline refer to mouse. Coverage ceases 4 residues before the CDR3 finishes, and the germline J gene fills in the end. V is TRBV1 and J is TRBJ1-2, with TRBD1 matching 10 bases. This CDR3 has 15 residues. Germline lookup yields CDR1 NSQYPW and CDR2 LRSPGD (reference sequence). Unmatched junction bases numbered 3, after V lost 3 bases and J lost 2 bases. CDR3 residues: CTCSAGTGENSDYTF. The CDR3 DNA, read in part, is TGCACCTGCAGTGCTGGGACAGGGGAGAACTCC.

A remark on this clone: These gene names are mouse names. Read sequence stops 4 residues before the CDR3 end, and the germline J gene provides the missing end. The rearrangement links TRBV5 to TRBJ2-3, with D maybe TRBD1 (6 bases). Germline CDR1 reads LGHNA; CDR2 reads YNLKQL (reference sequence). V lost 4 bases and J 0 bases, leaving 17 bases between the germline ends. The CDR3 spans 17 residues. The CDR3 spells CASSPRSKGDSAETLYF. Incomplete CDR3 DNA: TGTGCCAGCAGCCCCCGCTCGAAGGGGGACAGTGCAGAA.

In this sample, this clone turned up a few times. The gene symbols are mouse symbols. The CDR3 end lies 4 residues beyond the end of the read and is filled in from the germline J gene. The chain recombines TRBV1 with TRBJ2-1, with TRBD2 identical over 12 bases. Trimming removed 1 base from V and 2 bases from J; junction bases left unmatched: 6. This CDR3 is built from 18 residues. The V gene's germline CDR1 is NSQYPW and CDR2 LRSPGD (reference sequence). The sequenced part of the CDR3 DNA is TGCACCTGCAGTGCAGCTCCGGGACTGGGGGGTTACTATGCT. Translation gives CTCSAAPGLGGYYA. The CDR3 in its entirety is CTCSAAPGLGGYYAEQFF.

Remarks on this clone: Gene labels here are mouse ones. The sequence runs out 4 residues before the end of the CDR3; the remainder is reconstructed from the germline J gene. Different DNA sequences within this sample yield the same CDR3. The rearrangement uses TRBV13-1 and TRBJ2-7; D uncertain. There are 12 residues in the CDR3. The V gene's germline CDR1 is NSHNY and CDR2 SYGAGN. V lost 2 bases and J 0 bases, leaving 3 bases between the germline ends. CDR3 bases read: TGTGCCAGCAGTGACCACTCCTAT. Translation gives CASSDHSY. The full CDR3 protein reads CASSDHSYEQYF.

This clone was seen only a few times. Mouse germline and gene names are used. The read halts 4 residues ahead of the CDR3 end, with the missing end drawn from the germline J gene. The same CDR3 is also encoded by other DNA sequences in this sample. The V and J genes are TRBV19 and TRBJ2-2, with 7 positions matching TRBD1. Germline CDR1 reads FNHDT; CDR2 reads SITEND (reference sequence). CDR3 size: 16 residues. Trimming took 0 bases from V and 0 from J; bases not matched to a gene: 2. The part of the CDR3 DNA that was read is TGTGCCAGCAGTATAGCCCAGGGGGCAAACACCGGG. It encodes CASSIAQGANTG. From start to end, the CDR3 is CASSIAQGANTGQLYF.

This clone appeared a few times. The genes are named according to mouse. The CDR3 end lies 4 residues beyond the end of the read and is filled in from the germline J gene. The rearrangement uses TRBV5 and TRBJ2-5; D is ambiguous. The V gene's germline CDR1 is LGHNA and CDR2 YNLKQL (reference sequence). This CDR3 has 14 residues. CDR3 sequence: CASSQDLQKDTQYF. The CDR3 bases that were read are TGTGCCAGCAGCCAAGATCTACAGAAAGAC.

This clone has more than one count but fewer than ten. Genes and germline come from the mouse. The read is 4 residues too short to cover the CDR3 end, so that end is filled in from the germline J gene. J is TRBJ2-3 and V is TRBV13-1; 8 nucleotides line up with TRBD2. Germline assignment: CDR1 NSHNY and CDR2 SYGAGN. The CDR3 loop spans 15 amino acids. V lost 4 bases and J lost 1; bases outside the gene matches: 5. CDR3 amino acids: CASSSGGRGAETLYF. The DNA read from the CDR3 is TGTGCCAGCAGTTCGGGGGGGCGGGGTGCAGAA.

In its sample, this clone was seen a few times. The listed genes are named as in mouse. Read sequence stops 4 residues before the CDR3 end, and the germline J gene provides the missing end. The chain carries TRBV19 and TRBJ2-7, with D possibly TRBD2 on 6 matching bases. V was cut by 1 base and J by 0 bases, with 11 bases left in between. Germline CDR1 reads FNHDT; CDR2 reads SITEND (reference sequence). CDR3 size: 15 residues. The CDR3 sequence is CASSILGVFSYEQYF. CDR3 DNA (partial): TGTGCCAGCAGTATATTGGGGGTGTTCTCCTAT.

This clone was counted between two and nine times. Mouse germline and gene names are used. The read gets to within 3 residues of the CDR3 end, and the germline J gene fills in the rest. The same CDR3 can be traced to other DNA sequences in this sample. The rearrangement links TRBV19 to TRBJ1-6, with D possibly being TRBD1 (6 bases). TRBJ1-6 is designated an ORF whose function remains uncertain. The CDR3 totals 15 residues. Germline CDR1 is FNHDT and CDR2 is SITEND (reference sequence). V was pared by 4 bases and J by 3 bases, with 11 bases between. The CDR3 here is CASSRTGNYNSPLYF. The part of the CDR3 DNA that was read is TGTGCCAGCAGTCGTACAGGGAACTATAATTCGCCC.

This clone was seen only a few times. Mouse gene names apply. The read terminates 3 residues before the CDR3 end, so the remaining end is supplied by the germline J gene. This chain links TRBV5 with TRBJ1-6, with 11 bases fitting TRBD1. TRBJ1-6 is noted as an ORF with a role that remains uncertain. The CDR3 sequence is 15 residues long. V lost 2 bases, J lost 7 bases, and 1 base stayed unmatched. Germline CDR1 and CDR2: LGHNA and YNLKQL (reference sequence). The DNA read from the CDR3 is TGTGCCAGCAGCCAATGGGACAGGGGGAATTCGCCC. Translating it yields CASSQWDRGNSP. From start to end, the CDR3 is CASSQWDRGNSPLYF.

Comment on this clone: Mouse gene names apply. Incomplete CDR3 DNA: TGTGCCAGCAGTGTCGACAGGGAT. It specifies CASSVDRD. In full, the CDR3 is CASSVDRDEQYF. The V and J genes are TRBV13-1 and TRBJ2-7, with 7 bases aligning to TRBD1. The read falls 4 residues short of the CDR3 end, and the missing part is taken from the germline J gene. The CDR3 has 12 amino acids. Germline values: CDR1 NSHNY, CDR2 SYGAGN.

This clone was seen a few times. The genes and germline here are from mouse. The CDR3 end lies 4 residues beyond the end of the read and is filled in from the germline J gene. The chain employs TRBV31 and TRBJ2-3; 8 positions agree with TRBD2. The CDR3 is made up of 15 amino acids. The V and J ends lost 0 bases and 1 base, in that order; junction bases with no gene match: 3. Germline CDR1 GKSSPN, CDR2 SITVG. Here the CDR3 reads CAWSLSWGGAETLYF. Partial CDR3 DNA: TGTGCCTGGAGTCTAAGCTGGGGGGGTGCAGAA.

This clone has only a few counts. Gene names follow the mouse nomenclature. The CDR3 end lies 4 residues beyond the end of the read and is filled in from the germline J gene. The sample has other DNA sequences that encode this CDR3 too. V and J are TRBV5 and TRBJ2-7, with a tentative D call TRBD2 (6 bases). V lost 0 bases and J lost 3, with 15 bases in between. Germline V gene sequence: CDR1 LGHNA, CDR2 YNLKQL (reference sequence). The CDR3 extends over 16 amino acids. CDR3 DNA (partial): TGTGCCAGCAGCCAAGATAGTGGGCTGGGGTTCTAT. It specifies CASSQDSGLGFY. The complete CDR3 protein is CASSQDSGLGFYEQYF.

About this clone: Gene names are the mouse ones. The sequenced fragment ends 4 residues before the CDR3 boundary, so the rest is inferred from the germline J gene. The chain couples TRBV31 to TRBJ2-4; 7 bases map to TRBD2. V shed 3 bases and J 3 bases; nucleotides not matched to a gene: 9. The CDR3 runs to 15 residues. Germline loops: CDR1 GKSSPN, CDR2 SITVG. The CDR3 bases that were read are TGTGCCTGGAGCCGCATCTGGGGGATCCAAAAC. Protein sequence: CAWSRIWGIQN. Given in full, the CDR3 is CAWSRIWGIQNTLYF. The whole variable domain, filled in from reference TRBV31 and TRBJ2-4, reads AQTIHQWPVAEIKAVGSPLSLGCTIKGKSSPNLYWYWQATGGTLQQLFYSITVGQVESVVQLNLSASRPKDDQFILSTEKLLLSHSGFYLCAWSRIWGIQNTLYFGAGTRLSVL.

This clone occurred a few times. Gene names are mouse gene names. Read data end 4 residues before the CDR3 end; the end is taken from the germline J gene. V gene TRBV19 combines with J gene TRBJ1-2; maybe TRBD1 (5 bases). V dropped 3 bases and J dropped 3 bases, with 9 bases sitting between them. Germline V gives CDR1 FNHDT, CDR2 SITEND (reference sequence). This CDR3 comprises 13 residues. The CDR3 loop reads CASSTGRDSDYTF. The CDR3 DNA, read in part, is TGTGCCAGCAGTACAGGGAGGGACTCC.

This clone occurred a few times. The gene names given are mouse names. The read finishes 4 residues shy of the CDR3 end, and the germline J gene is used to complete it. This sequence joins TRBV13-3 and TRBJ2-5, with 8 nucleotides matching TRBD2. Germline lookup yields CDR1 NNHDY and CDR2 SYVADS. The CDR3 length is 13 residues. Partial CDR3 DNA: TGTGCCAGCACCTCCGGGACTGGAGAC. Protein sequence: CASTSGTGD. The CDR3 reads in full as CASTSGTGDTQYF.

This clone was counted a few times. Each gene name is a mouse one. The observed sequence ends 4 residues before the CDR3 terminus, with the missing tail filled in from the germline J gene. The chain couples TRBV17 to TRBJ2-7; 11 nucleotides align to TRBD2. The germline CDR1 and CDR2 sequences are MNHDT and YYDKIL. This CDR3 comprises 16 residues. The CDR3 region is CASSRELRDWGYEQYF. The sequenced CDR3 bases are TGTGCTAGCAGTAGAGAGCTCCGGGACTGGGGGTAT.